The text below deals with one T cell receptor beta chain. Its specificity is not known. In germline, CDR1 is MNHEY, CDR2 SVGAGI. This CDR3 contains 14 residues. J lost 4 bases, V lost 7 bases, and 3 bases had no gene match. The sample is drawn from a study of cytomegalovirus exposure and HLA in healthy donors. Broader study findings: There were a few CMV-associated chains whose specificity for CMV antigens was confirmed in vitro. Some public TCRs appeared in many individuals, while most sequences were rare.

PCR was performed using 60 Vbeta and 13 Jbeta primers. The table came from immunoSEQ multiplex PCR; TCRdb's copy has only in-frame clones and leaves some out. The repertoire consists of approximately 190,000 clones, with nearly 80% occurring once and the leading ten covering less than 6%. This clonotype was obtained from a woman in her 30s in good health and CMV-seropositive. J is TRBJ2-1 and V is TRBV6-5, with 11 bases aligning to TRBD1. Sequences were obtained from PBMCs. CDR3 DNA sequence: TGTGCCAGCAAGGGGGACAGGGGGTACAATGAGCAGTTCTTC. Encoded protein: CASKGDRGYNEQFF.